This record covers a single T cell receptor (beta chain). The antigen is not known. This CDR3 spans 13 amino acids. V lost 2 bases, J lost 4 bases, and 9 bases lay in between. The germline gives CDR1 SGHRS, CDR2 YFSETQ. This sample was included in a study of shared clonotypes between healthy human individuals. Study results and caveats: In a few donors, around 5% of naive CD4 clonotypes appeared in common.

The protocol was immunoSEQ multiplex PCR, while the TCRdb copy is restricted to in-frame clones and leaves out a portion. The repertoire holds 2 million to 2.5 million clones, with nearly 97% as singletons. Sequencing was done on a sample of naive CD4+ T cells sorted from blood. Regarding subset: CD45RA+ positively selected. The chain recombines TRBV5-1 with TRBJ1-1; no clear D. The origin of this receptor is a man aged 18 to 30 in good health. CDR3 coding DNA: TGCGCCAGCAGCTTTAGTTTGAGCACTGAAGCTTTCTTT. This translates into CASSFSLSTEAFF.